One and the same sample provided the 2 T cell receptor beta chains below, sequenced in a study of molecular identifiers for immune sequencing clone quantification. MiXCR, run by TCRdb on the PCR reads, gives a single entry per CDR3 protein. The data contain around 480,000 distinct CDR3 sequences, roughly a fifth of them singletons. Sample: naive CD8+ T cells from blood, with Jurkat cell RNA spiked in. Noted subset: FACS-sorted CD8+CD4-CCR7+CD45RA+ naive T cells. The receptors were gathered from a human donor in good health. Some libraries in this study had Jurkat cell RNA spiked in.

This clonotype came up many times. V is TRBV4-1 and J is TRBJ1-2; no definite D call. V was pared by 0 bases and J by 4 bases, with 3 bases between. The CDR3 covers 12 residues. Germline V lookup: CDR1 MGHRA, CDR2 YSYEKL. Written as DNA, the CDR3 is TGCGCCAGCAGCCAAGATGTCTATGGCTACACCTTC. Protein: CASSQDVYGYTF.

This clonotype occurred many times. The chain couples TRBV5-1 to TRBJ1-1; no clear D. The CDR3 consists of 14 residues. Trimming stripped 0 bases from V and 10 bases from J, with 16 bases between. Germline V gives CDR1 SGHRS, CDR2 YFSETQ. The CDR3 bases are TGCGCCAGCAGCTTGGTTTTTTACAGAACGGGAGCTTTCTTT. Protein product: CASSLVFYRTGAFF.